This section outlines one T cell receptor (beta chain) sequence together with its context. Its specificity is not known. Using immunoSEQ multiplex PCR, the repertoire was profiled, and TCRdb retains in-frame clones only, with some absent. The data show approximately 7,000 clones, 70% to 80% seen once. This sample was taken from a study of chemoradiotherapy in HPV16-positive cancers. Study summary: Candidate HPV-specific T-cell clones and common TCR motifs came from functional assays in a couple of HPV16-positive patients. General observations from the study: During treatment, candidate HPV-specific clones and E7-related motifs expanded in tumor. HPV-specific T cells were functionally defined from only a couple of HPV16-positive patients.

This CDR3 spans 11 amino acids. Trimming cost V 3 bases and J 5 bases, with 2 bases left between them. CDR1 SEHNR and CDR2 FQNEAQ come from the germline V gene (reference sequence). The material sequenced was tumor tissue, taken from a patient who underwent chemoradiotherapy. J is TRBJ1-3 and V is TRBV7-9; D is undetermined. The sequence derives from a human donor with HPV-associated anogenital cancer. The CDR3 DNA is TGTGCCAGCAGCTTCAGAAACACCATATATTTT. Amino acid sequence: CASSFRNTIYF.